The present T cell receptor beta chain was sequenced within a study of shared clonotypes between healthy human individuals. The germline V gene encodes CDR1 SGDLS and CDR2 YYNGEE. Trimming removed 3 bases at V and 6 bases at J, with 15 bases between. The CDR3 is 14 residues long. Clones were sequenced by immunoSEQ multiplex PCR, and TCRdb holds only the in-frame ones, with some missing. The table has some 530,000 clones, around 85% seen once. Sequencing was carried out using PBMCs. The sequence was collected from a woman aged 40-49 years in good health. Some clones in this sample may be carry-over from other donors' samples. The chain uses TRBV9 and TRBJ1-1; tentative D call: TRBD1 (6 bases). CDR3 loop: CASSATGIGSEAFF. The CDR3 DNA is TGTGCCAGCAGCGCCACAGGGATAGGTTCTGAAGCTTTCTTT.